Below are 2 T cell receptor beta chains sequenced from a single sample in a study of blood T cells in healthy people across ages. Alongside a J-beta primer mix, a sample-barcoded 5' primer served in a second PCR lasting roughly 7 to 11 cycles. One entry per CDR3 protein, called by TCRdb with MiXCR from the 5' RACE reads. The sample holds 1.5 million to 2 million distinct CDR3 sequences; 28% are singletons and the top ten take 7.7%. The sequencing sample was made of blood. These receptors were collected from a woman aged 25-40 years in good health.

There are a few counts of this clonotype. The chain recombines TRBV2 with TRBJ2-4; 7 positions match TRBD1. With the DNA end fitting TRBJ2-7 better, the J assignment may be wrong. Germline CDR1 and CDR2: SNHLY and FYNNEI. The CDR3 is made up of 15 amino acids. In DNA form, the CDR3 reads TGTGCCAGCAGTGAAGTTGGGACAGTGTCCTACGAGCAGTACTTC. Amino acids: CASSEVGTVSYEQYF.

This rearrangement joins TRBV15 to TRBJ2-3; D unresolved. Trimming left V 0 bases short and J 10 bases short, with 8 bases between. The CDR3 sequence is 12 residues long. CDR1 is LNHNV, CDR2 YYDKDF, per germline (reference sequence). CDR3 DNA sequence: TGTGCCACCAGCAGAGATTACGATGCGCAGTATTTT. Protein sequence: CATSRDYDAQYF.